This T cell receptor beta chain is from a study of T cells in Graves' hyperthyroidism and ophthalmopathy. This clonotype was detected many times. The germline gives CDR1 ENHRY, CDR2 SYGVKD. V lost 4 bases to trimming and J lost 4 bases, with 8 bases between them. The CDR3 contains 13 residues. From RNA transcripts, TCR beta CDR3 regions were amplified. The HTBI set primed first-round TCR CDR3 RT-PCR. TCRdb called the multiplex PCR reads again in MiXCR, with one record for every CDR3 protein. Counted here are about half a million distinct CDR3 sequences, roughly 25% occurring once; the ten biggest clones make up roughly 12%.

The sequence derives from a woman aged 30 to 39 with Graves' ophthalmopathy. The chain couples TRBV10-3 to TRBJ1-5; D is possibly TRBD1 (5 bases). What was sequenced was blood. The CDR3 region has the DNA TGTGCCATCAGTGGGGACGGTAATCAGCCCCAGCATTTT. It is translated as CAISGDGNQPQHF.